Below, 4 T cell receptor beta chains from the same sample are listed, as sequenced in a study of T cell changes during pregnancy in multiple sclerosis. The method was immunoSEQ multiplex PCR; TCRdb's version includes in-frame clones alone and lacks a portion of them. The sample yields 51,000 or so clones, around 93% seen once. Source: peripheral blood, taken in the second trimester of pregnancy. These receptors all stem from a female donor with multiple sclerosis, enrolled in a pregnancy study.

A remark on this clone: The junction departs from germline at one end; a sequencing error may be responsible. This chain connects TRBV7-7 to TRBJ2-1; 9 bases agree with TRBD2. This CDR3 contains 14 residues. CDR1 and CDR2 (germline): SSHAT, FNYEAQ (reference sequence). DNA for the CDR3: TGTGCTAGCAGCTTAGCGCGGGAGGGCAATGAGCAGTTCTTC. The encoded protein is CASSLAREGNEQFF.

V is TRBV7-9 and J is TRBJ2-1, with a possible D match to TRBD1 (5 bases). Germline CDR1 reads SEHNR; CDR2 reads FQNEAQ (reference sequence). V was clipped by 5 bases and J by 9 bases, with 20 bases between them. CDR3 size: 15 residues. This CDR3 reads CASSPWGLGLGEQFF. In DNA form, the CDR3 reads TGTGCCAGCAGCCCCTGGGGCTTAGGGCTAGGTGAGCAGTTCTTC.

The chain's CDR3 is CASSLEGAGGYTF. CDR3 nucleotide sequence: TGTGCCAGCAGTCTTGAGGGGGCTGGTGGCTACACCTTC. The genes are TRBV28 and TRBJ1-2; 7 nucleotides match TRBD1. This CDR3 comprises 13 residues. Germline V CDR1 and CDR2: MDHEN, SYDVKM. J lost 7 bases, V lost 5 bases, and 7 bases had no gene match.

The rearrangement joins TRBV7-9 to TRBJ2-7; a possible D gene is TRBD1 (5 bases). The CDR3 length is 16 residues. V lost 5 bases to trimming and J lost 2 bases, with 19 bases between them. Germline-derived CDR1 and CDR2 are SEHNR and FQNEAQ (reference sequence). In DNA, the CDR3 is TGTGCCAGCAGCCCTCAATCACTGGGCAGGGCCTACGAGCAGTACTTC. Translation gives CASSPQSLGRAYEQYF.